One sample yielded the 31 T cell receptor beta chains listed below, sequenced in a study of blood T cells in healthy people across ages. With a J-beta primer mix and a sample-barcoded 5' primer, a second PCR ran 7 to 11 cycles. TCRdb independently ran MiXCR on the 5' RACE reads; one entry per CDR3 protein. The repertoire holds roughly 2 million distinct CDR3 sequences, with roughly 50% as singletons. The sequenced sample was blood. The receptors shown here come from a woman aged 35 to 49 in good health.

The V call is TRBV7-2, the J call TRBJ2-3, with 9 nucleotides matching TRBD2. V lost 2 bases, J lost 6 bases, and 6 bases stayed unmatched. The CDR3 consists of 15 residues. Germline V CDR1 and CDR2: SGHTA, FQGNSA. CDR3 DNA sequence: TGTGCCAGCAGCTTAATGTCCAGCGGGGGGGATACGCAGTATTTT. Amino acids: CASSLMSSGGDTQYF.

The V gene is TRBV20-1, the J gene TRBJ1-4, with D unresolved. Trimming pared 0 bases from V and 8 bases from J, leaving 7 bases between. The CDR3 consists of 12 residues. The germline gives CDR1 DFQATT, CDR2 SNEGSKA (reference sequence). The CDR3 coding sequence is TGCAGTGCTAGAGAGCCTGGGGAAAAACTGTTTTTT. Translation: CSAREPGEKLFF.

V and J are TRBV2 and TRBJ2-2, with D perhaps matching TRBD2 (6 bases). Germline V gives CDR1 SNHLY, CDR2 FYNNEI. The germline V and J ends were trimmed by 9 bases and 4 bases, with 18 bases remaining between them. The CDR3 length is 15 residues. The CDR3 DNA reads TGTGCCAGAAAACGTGGGGGAGGTGGCACCGGGGAGCTGTTTTTT. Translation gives CARKRGGGGTGELFF. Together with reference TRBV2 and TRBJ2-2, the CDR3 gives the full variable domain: EPEVTQTPSHQVTQMGQEVILRCVPISNHLYFYWYRQILGQKVEFLVSFYNNEISEKSEIFDDQFSVERPDGSNFTLKIRSTKLEDSAMYFCARKRGGGGTGELFFGEGSRLTVL.

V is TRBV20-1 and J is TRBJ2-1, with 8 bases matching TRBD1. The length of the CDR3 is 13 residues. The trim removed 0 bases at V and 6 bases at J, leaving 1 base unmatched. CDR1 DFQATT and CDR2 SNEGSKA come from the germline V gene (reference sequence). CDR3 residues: CSAREDRVNEQFF. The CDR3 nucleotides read TGCAGTGCTAGAGAGGACAGGGTCAATGAGCAGTTCTTC.

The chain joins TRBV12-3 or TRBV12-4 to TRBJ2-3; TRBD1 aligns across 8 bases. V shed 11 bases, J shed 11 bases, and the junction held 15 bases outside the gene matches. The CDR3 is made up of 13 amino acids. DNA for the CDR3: TGTGCCTCTCGGACAGGGAGTTTGGATGTGCAGTATTTT. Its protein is CASRTGSLDVQYF.

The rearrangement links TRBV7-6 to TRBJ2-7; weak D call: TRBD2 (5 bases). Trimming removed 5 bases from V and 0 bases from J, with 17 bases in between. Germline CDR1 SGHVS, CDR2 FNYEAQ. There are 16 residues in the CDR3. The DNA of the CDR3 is TGTGCCAGCAGCCGCCTGGCCGGGAAAAGCTCCTACGAGCAGTACTTC. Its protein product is CASSRLAGKSSYEQYF.

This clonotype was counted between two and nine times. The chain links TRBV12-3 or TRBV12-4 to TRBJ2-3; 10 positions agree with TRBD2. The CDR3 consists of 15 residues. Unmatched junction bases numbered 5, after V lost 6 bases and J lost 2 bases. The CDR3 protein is CASRVAGGLTDTQYF. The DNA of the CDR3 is TGTGCCAGCAGGGTAGCGGGGGGCCTCACAGATACGCAGTATTTT.

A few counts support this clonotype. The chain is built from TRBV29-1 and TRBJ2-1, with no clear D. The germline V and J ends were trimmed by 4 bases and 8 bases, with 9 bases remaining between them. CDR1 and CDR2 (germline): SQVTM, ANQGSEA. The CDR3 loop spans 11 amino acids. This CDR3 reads CSVAQLHEQFF. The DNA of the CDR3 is TGCAGCGTTGCTCAACTTCATGAGCAGTTCTTC.

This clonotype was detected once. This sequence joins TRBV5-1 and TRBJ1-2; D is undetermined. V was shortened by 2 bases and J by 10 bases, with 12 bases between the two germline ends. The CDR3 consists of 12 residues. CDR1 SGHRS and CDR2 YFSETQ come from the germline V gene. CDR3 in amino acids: CASSFEATDYTF. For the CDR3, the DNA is TGCGCCAGCAGCTTCGAAGCGACGGACTACACCTTC.

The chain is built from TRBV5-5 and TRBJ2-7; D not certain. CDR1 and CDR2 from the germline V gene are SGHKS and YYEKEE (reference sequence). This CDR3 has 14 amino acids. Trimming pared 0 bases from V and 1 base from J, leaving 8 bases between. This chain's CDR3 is CASSLAPRSYEQYF. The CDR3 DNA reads TGTGCCAGCAGCTTGGCGCCGAGATCCTACGAGCAGTACTTC.

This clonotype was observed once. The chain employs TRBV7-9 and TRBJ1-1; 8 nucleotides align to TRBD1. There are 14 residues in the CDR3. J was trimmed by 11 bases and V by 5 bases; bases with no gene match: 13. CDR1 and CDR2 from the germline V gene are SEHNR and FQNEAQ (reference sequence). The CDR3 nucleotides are TGTGCCAGCAGCATACTTTGGACAGGGCAGGAGGCTTTCTTT. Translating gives CASSILWTGQEAFF.

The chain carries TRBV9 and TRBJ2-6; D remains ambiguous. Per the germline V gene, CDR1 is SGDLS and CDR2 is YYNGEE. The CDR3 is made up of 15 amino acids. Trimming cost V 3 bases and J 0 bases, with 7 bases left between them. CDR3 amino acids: CASSGITSGANVLTF. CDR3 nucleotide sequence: TGTGCCAGCAGCGGGATTACCTCTGGGGCCAACGTCCTGACTTTC.

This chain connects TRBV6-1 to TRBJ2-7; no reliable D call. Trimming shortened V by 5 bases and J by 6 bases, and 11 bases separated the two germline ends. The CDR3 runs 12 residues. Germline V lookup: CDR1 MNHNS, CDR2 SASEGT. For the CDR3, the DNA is TGTGCCAGCAGTTCGACCTCTGTCGAGCAGTACTTC. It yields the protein CASSSTSVEQYF.

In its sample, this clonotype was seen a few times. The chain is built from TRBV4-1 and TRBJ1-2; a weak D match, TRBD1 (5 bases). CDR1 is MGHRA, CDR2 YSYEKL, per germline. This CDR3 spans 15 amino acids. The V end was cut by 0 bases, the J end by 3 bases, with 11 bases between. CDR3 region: CASSQDGDRDYGYTF. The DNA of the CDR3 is TGCGCCAGCAGCCAAGATGGCGACAGAGACTATGGCTACACCTTC.

CDR3 coding DNA: TGCAGTGCCGCGGACGGACTCCAAGAGACCCAGTACTTC. Protein: CSAADGLQETQYF. The chain joins TRBV20-1 to TRBJ2-5; possibly TRBD2 for D (5 bases). CDR1 is DFQATT, CDR2 SNEGSKA, per germline (reference sequence). V lost 6 bases, J lost 1 base, and 12 bases lay in between. The length of the CDR3 is 13 residues.

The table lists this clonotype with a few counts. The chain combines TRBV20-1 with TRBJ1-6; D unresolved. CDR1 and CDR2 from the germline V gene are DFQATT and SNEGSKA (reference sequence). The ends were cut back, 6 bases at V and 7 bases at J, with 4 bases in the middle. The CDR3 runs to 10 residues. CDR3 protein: CSAGNSPLHF. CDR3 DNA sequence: TGCAGTGCGGGGAATTCACCCCTCCACTTT.

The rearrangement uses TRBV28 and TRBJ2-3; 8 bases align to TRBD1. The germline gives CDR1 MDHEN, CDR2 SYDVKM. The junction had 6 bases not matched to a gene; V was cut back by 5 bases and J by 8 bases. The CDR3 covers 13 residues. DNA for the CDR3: TGTGCCAGCAGTCACGGACAGGGAGGTACGCAGTATTTT. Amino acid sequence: CASSHGQGGTQYF.

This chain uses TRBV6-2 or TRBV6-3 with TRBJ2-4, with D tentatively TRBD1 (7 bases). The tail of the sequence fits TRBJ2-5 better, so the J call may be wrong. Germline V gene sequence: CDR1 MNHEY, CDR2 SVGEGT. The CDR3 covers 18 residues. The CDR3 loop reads CASSFLLDREDFQETQYF. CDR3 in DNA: TGTGCCAGCAGTTTCCTCTTAGACAGGGAGGATTTCCAAGAGACCCAGTACTTC.

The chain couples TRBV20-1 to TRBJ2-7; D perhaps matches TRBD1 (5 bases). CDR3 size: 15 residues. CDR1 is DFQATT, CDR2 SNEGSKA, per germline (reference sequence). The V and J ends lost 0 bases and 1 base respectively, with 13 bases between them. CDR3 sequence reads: CSARDLRQGSYEQYF. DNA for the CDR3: TGCAGTGCTAGAGATTTGCGGCAGGGTTCCTACGAGCAGTACTTC.

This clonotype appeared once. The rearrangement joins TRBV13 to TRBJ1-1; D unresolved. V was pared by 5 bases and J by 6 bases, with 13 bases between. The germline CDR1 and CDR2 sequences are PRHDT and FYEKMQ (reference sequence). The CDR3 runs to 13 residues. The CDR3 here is CASSPGGAAEAFF. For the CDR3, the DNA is TGTGCCAGCAGCCCGGGAGGAGCGGCTGAAGCTTTCTTT.

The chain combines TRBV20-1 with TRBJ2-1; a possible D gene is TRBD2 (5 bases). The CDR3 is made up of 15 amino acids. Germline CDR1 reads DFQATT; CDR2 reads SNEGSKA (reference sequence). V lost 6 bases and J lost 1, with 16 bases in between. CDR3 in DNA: TGCAGTGCGCCGGACTCCCGACATTCCTACAATGAGCAGTTCTTC. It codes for CSAPDSRHSYNEQFF.

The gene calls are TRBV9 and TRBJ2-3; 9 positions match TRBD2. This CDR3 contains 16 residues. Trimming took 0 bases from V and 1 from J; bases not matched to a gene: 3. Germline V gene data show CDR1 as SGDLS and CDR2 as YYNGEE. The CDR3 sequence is CASSVVAGGGTDTQYF. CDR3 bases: TGTGCCAGCAGCGTAGTGGCGGGAGGGGGCACAGATACGCAGTATTTT.

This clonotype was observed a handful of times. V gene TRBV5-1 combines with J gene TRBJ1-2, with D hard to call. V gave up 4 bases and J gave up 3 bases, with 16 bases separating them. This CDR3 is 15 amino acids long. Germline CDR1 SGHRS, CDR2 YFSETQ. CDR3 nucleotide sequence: TGCGCCAGCAGCCCTCACGTCGGGAGTGACTATGGCTACACCTTC. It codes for CASSPHVGSDYGYTF.

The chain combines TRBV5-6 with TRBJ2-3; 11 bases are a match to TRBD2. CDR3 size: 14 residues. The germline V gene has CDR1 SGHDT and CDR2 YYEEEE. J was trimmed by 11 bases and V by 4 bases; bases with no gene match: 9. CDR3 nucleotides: TGTGCCAGCAGCCCGGATAGCGGGGGGGCCAAGCAGTATTTT. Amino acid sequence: CASSPDSGGAKQYF.

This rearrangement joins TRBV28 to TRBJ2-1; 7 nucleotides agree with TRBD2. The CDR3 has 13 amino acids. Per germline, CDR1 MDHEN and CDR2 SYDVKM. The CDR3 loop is CGSAGESYNEQFF. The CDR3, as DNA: TGTGGTTCGGCGGGGGAATCCTACAATGAGCAGTTCTTC.

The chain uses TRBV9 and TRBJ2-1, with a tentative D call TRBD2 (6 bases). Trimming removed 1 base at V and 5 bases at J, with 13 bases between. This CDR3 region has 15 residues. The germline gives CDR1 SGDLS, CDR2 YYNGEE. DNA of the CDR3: TGTGCCAGCAGCGTATCTGGCGGGGCAAACAATGAGCAGTTCTTC. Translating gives CASSVSGGANNEQFF.

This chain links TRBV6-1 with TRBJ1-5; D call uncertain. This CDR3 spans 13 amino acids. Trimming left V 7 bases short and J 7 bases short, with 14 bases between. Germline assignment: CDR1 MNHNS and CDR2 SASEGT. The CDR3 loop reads CASTPSRRQPQHF. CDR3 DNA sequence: TGTGCCAGCACTCCCTCCCGGAGGCAGCCCCAGCATTTT.

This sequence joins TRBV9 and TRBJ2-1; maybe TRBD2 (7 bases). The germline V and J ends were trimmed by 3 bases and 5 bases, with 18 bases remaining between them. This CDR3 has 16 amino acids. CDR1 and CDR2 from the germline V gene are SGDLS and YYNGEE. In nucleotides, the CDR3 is TGTGCCAGCAGCGGGAGGATCGGGGGGCTCCACAATGAGCAGTTCTTC. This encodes CASSGRIGGLHNEQFF.

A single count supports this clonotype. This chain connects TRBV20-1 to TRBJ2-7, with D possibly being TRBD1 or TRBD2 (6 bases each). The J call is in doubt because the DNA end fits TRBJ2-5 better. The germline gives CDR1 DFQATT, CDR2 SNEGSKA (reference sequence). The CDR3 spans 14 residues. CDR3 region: CSAIPGAGRETQYF. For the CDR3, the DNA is TGCAGTGCTATTCCGGGGGCCGGGCGTGAGACCCAGTACTTC.

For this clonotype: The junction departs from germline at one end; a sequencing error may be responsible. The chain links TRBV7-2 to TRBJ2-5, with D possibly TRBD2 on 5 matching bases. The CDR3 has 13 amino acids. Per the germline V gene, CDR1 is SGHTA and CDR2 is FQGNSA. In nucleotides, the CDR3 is TGTGCCAGCAGCTTAGGTTACGGGGAGACCCGGTACTTC. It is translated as CASSLGYGETRYF.

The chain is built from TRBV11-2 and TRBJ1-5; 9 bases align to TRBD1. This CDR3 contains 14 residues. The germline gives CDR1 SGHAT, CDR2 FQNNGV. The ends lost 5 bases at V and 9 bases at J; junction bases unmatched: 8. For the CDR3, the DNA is TGTGCCAGCAGCCCGGACAGGGGACTGCGGCCCCAGCATTTT. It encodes CASSPDRGLRPQHF.